A single T cell receptor (beta chain) is shown here with its context. In the original processing: Nucleated cell number was recorded as an estimate derived from reference gene primer amplification. Only in-frame clones appear in the TCRdb table, and some are missing; sequencing was by immunoSEQ multiplex PCR. V, J and clone size reflect that table, while D and trimming were determined from the DNA. The profile shows 16,000 or so clones, 80% to 90% of them singletons. The CDR3 length is 12 residues. Trimming pared 11 bases from V and 3 bases from J, leaving 13 bases between. The germline gives CDR1 ENHRY, CDR2 SYGVKD. The data were taken from a study of blood T cell repertoires in COVID-19. Study-wide context: Both acute and convalescent COVID-19 samples were obtained from the United States, Italy and Spain. PBMCs, B-cell-depleted T cells, or T cells provided the cDNA or gDNA that made up the material.

This TCR derives from a man at least 80 years old with acute or convalescent COVID-19. Material for sequencing was peripheral blood. The genes are TRBV10-3 and TRBJ1-1; D is ambiguous. The CDR3 loop is CAVSIRDTEAFF. The CDR3 bases are TGTGCCGTCTCTATCCGCGACACTGAAGCTTTCTTT.